This T cell receptor (beta chain) comes out of a study of shared clonotypes between healthy human individuals. The authors ran the assay at deep level. The repertoire was sequenced with immunoSEQ multiplex PCR; TCRdb's copy has only in-frame clones and lacks some. The sample holds about 230,000 clones; 65% to 70% are singletons and the top ten take 11%. CDR1 is SQVTM and CDR2 is ANQGSEA in the germline V gene. CDR3 length equals 13 residues. After removal of 6 bases from V and 7 bases from J, the junction contained 8 bases not matched to a gene. The study, taken as a whole, reports: Sorted-subset samples were not fully sequenced, rarefaction indicated.

As for this clone: The antigen is not known.

The source is a man younger than 40 in good health. The chain employs TRBV29-1 and TRBJ1-2; 10 bases fit TRBD1. Sequencing was done on a sample of memory CD4+ T cells sorted from blood. Described subset: CD45RA-negative fraction. The CDR3 protein is CSVTGGTGAGYTF. Here the CDR3 DNA reads TGCAGCGTCACCGGGGGGACAGGGGCTGGCTACACCTTC.